Shown below are 30 T cell receptor beta chains from a single sample sequenced in a study of cytomegalovirus exposure and HLA in healthy donors. The PCR was carried out with 60 Vbeta primers and 13 Jbeta primers. Only in-frame clones appear in the TCRdb table, and some are missing; sequencing was by immunoSEQ multiplex PCR. The sample lists roughly 200,000 clones, roughly 72% seen once, with under 2% in the top ten. Sample: PBMCs. These receptor sequences come from a man aged 25 to 45 in good health and CMV-seronegative.

The sample holds a few counts of this clone. The V gene is TRBV9, the J gene TRBJ2-1; 10 positions agree with TRBD1. CDR3 length equals 14 residues. CDR1 and CDR2 (germline): SGDLS, YYNGEE. V was clipped by 0 bases and J by 8 bases; unmatched bases: 2. CDR3: CASSVAGQGYEQFF. The CDR3 coding sequence is TGTGCCAGCAGCGTAGCGGGACAGGGGTATGAGCAGTTCTTC.

The gene calls are TRBV19 and TRBJ2-3, with 9 bases identical to TRBD2. With 3 bases clipped from V and 1 base from J, the junction kept 8 bases outside the gene matches. Germline V lookup: CDR1 LNHDA, CDR2 SQIVND (reference sequence). The CDR3 totals 17 residues. The CDR3 sequence: CASSIFPASGGTDTQYF. The CDR3 nucleotides read TGTGCCAGTAGTATTTTCCCTGCTAGCGGGGGCACAGATACGCAGTATTTT. The variable domain in full, with the rest retrieved from reference TRBV19 and TRBJ2-3, is DGGITQSPKYLFRKEGQNVTLSCEQNLNHDAMYWYRQDPGQGLRLIYYSQIVNDFQKGDIAEGYSVSREKKESFPLTVTSAQKNPTAFYLCASSIFPASGGTDTQYFGPGTRLTVL.

The chain combines TRBV29-1 with TRBJ2-3; 10 bases line up with TRBD2. The germline V gene has CDR1 SQVTM and CDR2 ANQGSEA. Trimming removed 5 bases from V and 2 bases from J; junction bases left unmatched: 4. CDR3 length: 14 residues. CDR3 DNA: TGCAGCGTTTGGCTAGCGGGGGACACAGATACGCAGTATTTT. Its protein is CSVWLAGDTDTQYF.

The V and J genes are TRBV18 and TRBJ1-5; 7 positions match TRBD1. The CDR3 length is 15 residues. The junction had 5 bases not matched to a gene; V was cut back by 3 bases and J by 3 bases. Germline V lookup: CDR1 KGHSH, CDR2 LQKENI. The chain's CDR3 is CASSPDGQANQPQHF. The CDR3 DNA sequence: TGTGCCAGCTCACCGGATGGACAGGCCAATCAGCCCCAGCATTTT.

The chain links TRBV6-5 to TRBJ2-7; TRBD1 aligns across 10 bases. With V trimmed by 6 bases and J by 5 bases, 7 bases remained unmatched. From germline, CDR1 is MNHEY and CDR2 SVGAGI. The CDR3 runs 14 residues. DNA of the CDR3: TGTGCCAGCAGGGGGACAGGGGTACTCGACGAGCAGTACTTC. Translating gives CASRGTGVLDEQYF.

J is TRBJ2-7 and V is TRBV2, with 9 bases matching TRBD2. From germline, CDR1 is SNHLY and CDR2 FYNNEI. This CDR3 has 14 residues. Trimming removed 7 bases from V and 1 base from J; junction bases left unmatched: 5. The CDR3 region has the DNA TGTGCCAGCATCGGGACTAGCAAATCCTACGAGCAGTACTTC. Translated, it gives CASIGTSKSYEQYF. Full variable domain (outside the CDR3, taken from reference TRBV2 and TRBJ2-7): EPEVTQTPSHQVTQMGQEVILRCVPISNHLYFYWYRQILGQKVEFLVSFYNNEISEKSEIFDDQFSVERPDGSNFTLKIRSTKLEDSAMYFCASIGTSKSYEQYFGPGTRLTVT.

CDR3: CASSTRQGSETQYF. The CDR3 region has the DNA TGTGCCAGCAGCACCCGACAGGGGTCGGAGACCCAGTACTTC. The chain has TRBV28 and TRBJ2-5, with 8 bases lining up with TRBD1. The CDR3 sequence is 14 residues long. From germline, CDR1 is MDHEN and CDR2 SYDVKM. V was clipped by 6 bases and J by 5 bases; unmatched bases: 8.

The chain links TRBV18 to TRBJ1-6; 9 nucleotides line up with TRBD1. The CDR3 covers 16 residues. After removal of 5 bases from V and 9 bases from J, the junction contained 11 bases not matched to a gene. Germline V gives CDR1 KGHSH, CDR2 LQKENI. The CDR3 sequence is CASSSTTGGGGSPLHF. For the CDR3, the DNA is TGTGCCAGCTCATCGACAACAGGGGGCGGGGGTTCACCCCTCCACTTT.

The chain has TRBV9 and TRBJ2-1, with D tentatively TRBD2 (6 bases). The CDR3 extends over 16 amino acids. Trimming removed 3 bases from V and 2 bases from J, with 15 bases in between. Germline loops: CDR1 SGDLS, CDR2 YYNGEE. CDR3 nucleotide sequence: TGTGCCAGCAGCGCCTATGAAGCGGGCCCCTACAATGAGCAGTTCTTC. This codes for CASSAYEAGPYNEQFF.

V gene TRBV29-1 combines with J gene TRBJ2-3; no clear D gene. V dropped 3 bases and J dropped 3 bases, with 10 bases sitting between them. CDR3 length equals 13 residues. In germline, CDR1 is SQVTM, CDR2 ANQGSEA. This CDR3 reads CSVESVNTDTQYF. CDR3 nucleotides: TGCAGCGTTGAGTCAGTAAATACAGATACGCAGTATTTT.

The J gene is TRBJ2-1, the V gene TRBV9; 7 positions match TRBD1. The germline V gene has CDR1 SGDLS and CDR2 YYNGEE. CDR3 length: 15 amino acids. The J segment lost 2 bases and the V segment lost 4 bases, leaving 6 bases of the junction unmatched. CDR3 in DNA: TGTGCCAGCAGCTACGTAGGGGGCCCCTACAATGAGCAGTTCTTC. It codes for CASSYVGGPYNEQFF.

The chain carries TRBV27 and TRBJ2-7; possible D gene TRBD2, 6 bases. The CDR3 covers 12 residues. V dropped 5 bases and J dropped 4 bases, with 9 bases sitting between them. Germline V gene data show CDR1 as MNHEY and CDR2 as SMNVEV (reference sequence). The CDR3 sequence is CASSDSGYEQYF. CDR3 nucleotides: TGTGCCAGCAGTGATAGCGGATACGAGCAGTACTTC.

There are a few counts of this clone. Distinct nucleotide sequences in the sample also encode this CDR3. The J gene is TRBJ2-1, the V gene TRBV29-1; TRBD1 matches 9 bases. This CDR3 region has 14 residues. With 3 bases clipped from V and 1 base from J, the junction kept 1 base outside the gene matches. Germline CDR1 and CDR2: SQVTM and ANQGSEA. CDR3 DNA: TGCAGCGTTGAGGGACAGGGTTCCTACAATGAGCAGTTCTTC. The encoded protein is CSVEGQGSYNEQFF.

This clone has a single count. This chain joins TRBV11-2 and TRBJ2-2, with TRBD2 as a possible D gene (5 bases). The V gene's germline CDR1 is SGHAT and CDR2 FQNNGV. The CDR3 covers 15 residues. Trimming took 3 bases from V and 4 from J, leaving 12 bases between them. This CDR3 is CASSFRPGGTGELFF. The CDR3 region has the DNA TGTGCCAGCAGCTTTAGACCCGGAGGCACCGGGGAGCTGTTTTTT.

V gene TRBV5-6 combines with J gene TRBJ2-7; a possible D gene is TRBD1 (5 bases). The CDR3 extends over 16 amino acids. Trimming cost V 0 bases and J 0 bases, with 13 bases left between them. Germline CDR1 reads SGHDT; CDR2 reads YYEEEE. CDR3 in amino acids: CASSLVGQGFSYEQYF. Written as DNA, the CDR3 is TGTGCCAGCAGCTTGGTTGGGCAGGGCTTCTCCTACGAGCAGTACTTC.

The V call is TRBV18, the J call TRBJ2-6; TRBD1 aligns across 7 bases. The CDR3 contains 17 residues. Germline CDR1 KGHSH, CDR2 LQKENI. J was trimmed by 0 bases and V by 0 bases; bases with no gene match: 2. CDR3 amino acids: CASSPPGGGSGANVLTF. The CDR3 bases are TGTGCCAGCTCACCACCAGGGGGCGGCTCTGGGGCCAACGTCCTGACTTTC.

This clone came up a few times. The V gene is TRBV9, the J gene TRBJ2-5, with 8 bases lining up with TRBD2. The ends lost 4 bases at V and 2 bases at J; junction bases unmatched: 13. CDR1 is SGDLS, CDR2 YYNGEE, per germline. CDR3 length equals 17 residues. DNA of the CDR3: TGTGCCAGCAGCCCTACCGGTGGGACTAGTTCTCAAGAGACCCAGTACTTC. As protein: CASSPTGGTSSQETQYF.

This clone occurred a few times. The chain is built from TRBV9 and TRBJ2-1; maybe TRBD1 (6 bases). Germline V gene sequence: CDR1 SGDLS, CDR2 YYNGEE. This CDR3 has 15 amino acids. Deletions cut 2 bases from V and 9 bases from J, with 18 bases between. CDR3 in amino acids: CASSVGTQGRVEQFF. CDR3 DNA sequence: TGTGCCAGCAGCGTCGGAACCCAGGGGAGAGTTGAGCAGTTCTTC.

The chain uses TRBV6-1 and TRBJ1-1; TRBD1 aligns across 10 bases. Germline V gene sequence: CDR1 MNHNS, CDR2 SASEGT. The trim removed 10 bases at V and 6 bases at J, leaving 8 bases unmatched. The CDR3 runs 13 residues. In nucleotides, the CDR3 is TGTGCCATCAGGACAGGGGGAGTGTCTGAAGCTTTCTTT. Translating it yields CAIRTGGVSEAFF.

The chain carries TRBV5-5 and TRBJ2-1; 10 bases line up with TRBD2. Germline V gives CDR1 SGHKS, CDR2 YYEKEE (reference sequence). The CDR3 consists of 18 residues. V was clipped by 0 bases and J by 7 bases; unmatched bases: 13. CDR3 DNA: TGTGCCAGCAGCTTGGACCTAGCGGGAGCACTCTCGCGGAATGAGCAGTTCTTC. Its protein is CASSLDLAGALSRNEQFF.

V is TRBV11-2 and J is TRBJ2-7, with 11 bases aligning to TRBD1. Per germline, CDR1 SGHAT and CDR2 FQNNGV. J gave up 4 bases and V 5 bases, and 7 bases lay outside the gene matches. The length of the CDR3 is 15 residues. CDR3 region: CASSVPGQGGYEQYF. The DNA of the CDR3 is TGTGCCAGCAGCGTCCCGGGACAGGGGGGATACGAGCAGTACTTC.

This clone was detected a few times. The V call is TRBV4-1, the J call TRBJ2-5; D perhaps matches TRBD1 (5 bases). The V gene lost 0 bases and the J gene lost 0 bases, with 23 bases spanning the gap. This CDR3 contains 20 residues. The germline V gene has CDR1 MGHRA and CDR2 YSYEKL. Here the CDR3 DNA reads TGCGCCAGCAGCCAAGAAGGAGAGATTCAACAGGACCAGTACCAAGAGACCCAGTACTTC. Its translation: CASSQEGEIQQDQYQETQYF.

V gene TRBV27 combines with J gene TRBJ2-1; 8 positions match TRBD2. This CDR3 comprises 17 residues. J was trimmed by 2 bases and V by 2 bases; bases with no gene match: 8. Per germline, CDR1 MNHEY and CDR2 SMNVEV (reference sequence). The CDR3 bases are TGTGCCAGCAGTTTAAGGGGACTAGGAGGGCCCTACAATGAGCAGTTCTTC. This gives the protein CASSLRGLGGPYNEQFF.

The rearrangement uses TRBV6-5 and TRBJ1-1, with D unclear. V was clipped by 5 bases and J by 0 bases, with 10 bases between them. CDR3 size: 14 residues. The germline CDR1 and CDR2 sequences are MNHEY and SVGAGI. For the CDR3, the DNA is TGTGCCAGCAGTCTGACTTACTTGAACACTGAAGCTTTCTTT. Protein product: CASSLTYLNTEAFF.

This chain joins TRBV9 and TRBJ2-3; D remains unclear. With 4 bases removed from V and 3 bases from J, the gap between germline ends came to 9 bases. This CDR3 spans 13 amino acids. Germline V CDR1 and CDR2: SGDLS, YYNGEE. The CDR3 region has the DNA TGTGCCAGCAGCCCTCCTAGTACAGATACGCAGTATTTT. It encodes CASSPPSTDTQYF.

The count of this clone is one. CDR3 amino acids: CASSTPRGTSGRSYTGELFF. The CDR3 region has the DNA TGTGCCAGCAGTACCCCAAGAGGGACTAGCGGGAGGTCTTATACCGGGGAGCTGTTTTTT. The chain employs TRBV28 and TRBJ2-2, with 15 bases aligning to TRBD2. The CDR3 length is 20 residues. Germline CDR1 MDHEN, CDR2 SYDVKM. Germline trimming cut 5 bases from V and 5 bases from J; bases unmatched to any gene: 15.

About this clone: The sample has other DNA sequences that encode this CDR3 too. The chain employs TRBV5-1 and TRBJ2-7; 7 positions agree with TRBD2. V trimming: 0 bases; J trimming: 5 bases; junction bases outside the gene matches: 5. CDR3 length: 14 residues. CDR1 SGHRS and CDR2 YFSETQ come from the germline V gene. CDR3 residues: CASSLVAGVNEQYF. The CDR3 bases are TGCGCCAGCAGCTTGGTGGCGGGAGTTAACGAGCAGTACTTC.

The chain links TRBV5-1 to TRBJ1-2; D gene ambiguous. There are 15 residues in the CDR3. Trimming removed 0 bases at V and 0 bases at J, with 9 bases between. The germline V gene has CDR1 SGHRS and CDR2 YFSETQ. CDR3 residues: CASSLESGTNYGYTF. Here the CDR3 DNA reads TGCGCCAGCAGCTTGGAATCGGGGACTAACTATGGCTACACCTTC.

Written as DNA, the CDR3 is TGCGCCAGCAGCTTGGCGATGAGCTCCTACAATGAGCAGTTCTTC. As protein: CASSLAMSSYNEQFF. The chain recombines TRBV5-1 with TRBJ2-1, with no clear D. Trimming left V 0 bases short and J 0 bases short, with 7 bases between. Per germline, CDR1 SGHRS and CDR2 YFSETQ. The CDR3 extends over 15 amino acids. The full variable domain, completed using reference TRBV5-1 and TRBJ2-1, is KAGVTQTPRYLIKTRGQQVTLSCSPISGHRSVSWYQQTPGQGLQFLFEYFSETQRNKGNFPGRFSGRQFSNSRSEMNVSTLELGDSALYLCASSLAMSSYNEQFFGPGTRLTVL.

V is TRBV6-5 and J is TRBJ1-2, with D unresolved. The CDR3 is 12 amino acids. The V gene lost 6 bases and the J gene lost 1 base, with 6 bases spanning the gap. Germline CDR1 reads MNHEY; CDR2 reads SVGAGI. The CDR3 reads CASRPSNYGYTF. Here the CDR3 DNA reads TGTGCCAGCAGGCCGAGTAACTATGGCTACACCTTC.